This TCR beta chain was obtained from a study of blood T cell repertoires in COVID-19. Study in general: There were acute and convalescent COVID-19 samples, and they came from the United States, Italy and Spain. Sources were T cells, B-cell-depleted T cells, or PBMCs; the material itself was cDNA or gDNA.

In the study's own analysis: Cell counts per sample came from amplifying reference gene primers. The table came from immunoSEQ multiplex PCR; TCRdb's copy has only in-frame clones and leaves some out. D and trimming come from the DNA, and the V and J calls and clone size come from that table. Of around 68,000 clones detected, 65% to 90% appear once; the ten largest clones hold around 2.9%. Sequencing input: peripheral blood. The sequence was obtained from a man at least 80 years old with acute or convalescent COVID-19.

CDR3 amino acids: CASSKNREGGYTF. Written as DNA, the CDR3 is TGTGCCAGCAGCAAAAACAGGGAGGGTGGCTACACCTTC. The chain links TRBV21-1 to TRBJ1-2. TRBV21-1 represents a pseudogene. The CDR3 is 13 residues long.